A single sample gave rise to the 10 T cell receptor beta chains below, sequenced in a study of a mutant IDH1 vaccine in newly diagnosed glioma. Assay: immunoSEQ multiplex PCR; the TCRdb copy retains only in-frame clones and omits some. This sample has approximately 50,000 clones, with 76% found just once. The sample's time point: week 47, end of study. Vaccinated patients received 300 ug of mutant IDH1 20-mer peptide per dose, with topical imiquimod. Antigens of these TCRs are unknown. This material consisted of PBMCs, taken from a glioma patient whose treatment included an IDH1 peptide vaccine. These receptor sequences come from a woman aged 40 to 50 with glioma. Some clones in this sample may be carry-over from other donors' samples.

The chain joins TRBV11-2 to TRBJ1-2, with no clear D. CDR1 and CDR2 from the germline V gene are SGHAT and FQNNGV. The V end was cut by 5 bases, the J end by 2 bases, with 9 bases between. This CDR3 comprises 13 residues. The CDR3 here is CASSPALNYGYTF. For the CDR3, the DNA is TGTGCCAGCAGCCCCGCCCTGAACTATGGCTACACCTTC.

This chain connects TRBV7-2 to TRBJ2-5, with a tentative D call TRBD1 (5 bases). The CDR3 has 17 residues. Germline-derived CDR1 and CDR2 are SGHTA and FQGNSA. Trimming shortened V by 0 bases and J by 7 bases, and 21 bases separated the two germline ends. CDR3 sequence reads: CASSLALLGAQVGTQYF. The CDR3 nucleotides read TGTGCCAGCAGCTTAGCGCTGTTAGGGGCTCAGGTCGGGACCCAGTACTTC.

V gene TRBV2 combines with J gene TRBJ2-7, with D possibly TRBD2 on 5 matching bases. CDR3 size: 13 residues. The V gene lost 4 bases and the J gene lost 8 bases, with 15 bases spanning the gap. Germline CDR1 is SNHLY and CDR2 is FYNNEI. The CDR3 DNA follows: TGTGCCAGCAGTGTCGAGGGAACCCTAAAGCAGTACTTC. Encoded protein: CASSVEGTLKQYF.

The chain recombines TRBV7-8 with TRBJ2-5; the D gene is possibly TRBD2 (5 bases). The germline V gene has CDR1 SGHVS and CDR2 FQNEAQ. The CDR3 sequence is 16 residues long. Trimming stripped 5 bases from V and 5 bases from J, with 21 bases between. In DNA form, the CDR3 reads TGTGCCAGCAGCCAAGTGTTTCTAGCTTTGAGGGAGACCCAGTACTTC. Its translation is CASSQVFLALRETQYF.

V usage is TRBV18 and J usage is TRBJ2-7; TRBD2 matches 14 bases. J lost 0 bases, V lost 5 bases, and 0 bases had no gene match. CDR1 KGHSH and CDR2 LQKENI come from the germline V gene. The CDR3 extends over 15 amino acids. The CDR3 spells CASSGTSGSSYEQYF. The DNA for the CDR3 is TGTGCCAGCTCAGGGACTAGCGGGAGCTCCTACGAGCAGTACTTC.

The V and J genes are TRBV4-3 and TRBJ2-7; 9 positions match TRBD2. The length of the CDR3 is 16 residues. From germline, CDR1 is LGHNA and CDR2 YSLEER. Unmatched junction bases numbered 10, after V lost 0 bases and J lost 7 bases. The CDR3 sequence is CASSQELERGAGEQYF. The CDR3 DNA reads TGCGCCAGCAGCCAAGAGTTGGAGCGGGGGGCGGGTGAGCAGTACTTC.

This chain joins TRBV2 and TRBJ1-5; 10 bases agree with TRBD1. V trimming: 5 bases; J trimming: 6 bases; junction bases outside the gene matches: 7. The CDR3 totals 15 residues. Germline V gives CDR1 SNHLY, CDR2 FYNNEI. CDR3 protein: CASSTRTGGGQPQHF. The CDR3 DNA reads as TGTGCCAGCAGTACGCGGACAGGGGGTGGTCAGCCCCAGCATTTT.

V and J are TRBV10-1 and TRBJ2-7, with 13 positions matching TRBD2. CDR1 and CDR2 (germline): WNHNN, SYGVQD (reference sequence). Unmatched junction bases numbered 9, after V lost 4 bases and J lost 6 bases. This CDR3 is built from 16 residues. The DNA of the CDR3 is TGCGCCAGCAGTGGGACTAGCGGGAGTAACGGAGCCGAGCAGTACTTC. Translating gives CASSGTSGSNGAEQYF.

This sequence joins TRBV9 and TRBJ2-7; D is uncertain. There are 14 residues in the CDR3. Germline loops: CDR1 SGDLS, CDR2 YYNGEE. V was pared by 4 bases and J by 6 bases, with 17 bases between. CDR3 bases: TGTGCCAGCAGCCCTTTGGCTGCCACCGCCGAGCAGTACTTC. It is translated as CASSPLAATAEQYF.

In this sample, this clone turned up a few times. The chain is built from TRBV6-1 and TRBJ2-7, with 9 positions matching TRBD1. There are 14 residues in the CDR3. Trimming removed 5 bases from V and 3 bases from J; junction bases left unmatched: 5. The germline V gene encodes CDR1 MNHNS and CDR2 SASEGT. The DNA for the CDR3 is TGTGCCAGCAGTCGGACAGGGGAGGGCTACGAGCAGTACTTC. Translating it yields CASSRTGEGYEQYF.